The present T cell receptor beta chain was sequenced within a study of T cell responses to AZD1222 COVID-19 vaccine. Study-level results: Vaccine-associated CD4 TCRs ranged over spike, dominating at 160-218 and 743-854. The donors showed a predominance of white British ancestry and of females, with possible underestimation of clonal diversity.

The protocol was immunoSEQ multiplex PCR, while the TCRdb copy is restricted to in-frame clones and leaves out a portion. The profile shows more than 70,000 clones, roughly nine tenths of them singletons. About this clone: As yet, its antigen is unknown.

The origin of this receptor is an adult who received the AZD1222 COVID-19 vaccine. The sequencing here drew on peripheral blood, taken 28 days after the second AZD1222 dose.

The CDR3 region is CASRLSGALQETQYF. CDR3 bases: TGCGCCAGCAGACTGAGCGGGGCCCTCCAAGAGACCCAGTACTTC. This chain connects TRBV5-1 to TRBJ2-5, with 7 bases aligning to TRBD2. The trim removed 5 bases at V and 1 base at J, leaving 8 bases unmatched. CDR1 SGHRS and CDR2 YFSETQ come from the germline V gene. The CDR3 is made up of 15 amino acids.